Here is one T cell receptor (beta chain) with its context. This entry comes from a study of cytomegalovirus exposure and HLA in healthy donors. This PCR relied on a set of 60 Vbeta primers and 13 Jbeta primers. Clones were sequenced by immunoSEQ multiplex PCR, and TCRdb holds only the in-frame ones, with some missing. This table holds 100,000 to 150,000 clones, 60% to 85% found once. The CDR3 sequence is 14 residues long. CDR1 is LNHDA, CDR2 SQIVND, per germline (reference sequence). Trimming stripped 7 bases from V and 1 base from J, with 13 bases between. The V call is TRBV19, the J call TRBJ1-1, with D maybe TRBD1 (6 bases). Sequenced sample: PBMCs. The clonotype was recovered from a man aged 50 or older in good health and CMV-seropositive. CDR3 sequence: CASTSDSWNTEAFF. The CDR3 DNA follows: TGTGCCAGTACCTCGGACAGCTGGAACACTGAAGCTTTCTTT.